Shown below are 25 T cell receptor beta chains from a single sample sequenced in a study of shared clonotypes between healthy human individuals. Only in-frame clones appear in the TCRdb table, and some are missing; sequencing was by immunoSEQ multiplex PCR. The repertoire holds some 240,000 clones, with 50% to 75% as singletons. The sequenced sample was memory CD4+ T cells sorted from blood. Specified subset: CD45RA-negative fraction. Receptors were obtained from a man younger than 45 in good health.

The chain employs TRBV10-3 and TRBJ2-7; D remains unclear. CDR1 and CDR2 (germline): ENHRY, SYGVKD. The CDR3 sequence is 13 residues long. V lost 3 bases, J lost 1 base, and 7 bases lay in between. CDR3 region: CAISDSRSYEQYF. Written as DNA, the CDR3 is TGTGCCATCAGTGATTCCCGGTCCTACGAGCAGTACTTC.

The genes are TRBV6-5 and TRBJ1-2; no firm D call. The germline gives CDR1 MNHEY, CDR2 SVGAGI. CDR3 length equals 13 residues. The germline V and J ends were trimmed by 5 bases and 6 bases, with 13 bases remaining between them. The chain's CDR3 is CASSEAPGNGYTF. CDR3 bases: TGTGCCAGCAGTGAAGCGCCTGGGAATGGCTACACCTTC.

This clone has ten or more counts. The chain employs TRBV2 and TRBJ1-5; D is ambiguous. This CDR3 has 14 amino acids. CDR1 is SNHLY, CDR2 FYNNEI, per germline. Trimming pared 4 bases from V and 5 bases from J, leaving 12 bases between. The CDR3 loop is CASSAQTHDQPQHF. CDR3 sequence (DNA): TGTGCCAGCAGTGCCCAGACCCACGATCAGCCCCAGCATTTT.

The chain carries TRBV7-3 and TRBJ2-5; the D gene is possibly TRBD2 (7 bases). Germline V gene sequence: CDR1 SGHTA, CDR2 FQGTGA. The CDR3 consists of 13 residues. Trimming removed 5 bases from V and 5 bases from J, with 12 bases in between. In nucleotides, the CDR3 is TGTGCCAGCAGCCCACAGGGAGGGGAGACCCAGTACTTC. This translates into CASSPQGGETQYF.

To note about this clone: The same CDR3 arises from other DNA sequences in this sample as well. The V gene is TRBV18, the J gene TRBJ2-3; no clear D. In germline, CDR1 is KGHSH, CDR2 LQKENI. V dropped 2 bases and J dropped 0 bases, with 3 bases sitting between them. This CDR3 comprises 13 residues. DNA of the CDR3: TGTGCCAGCTCACCAGCGAGCACAGATACGCAGTATTTT. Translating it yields CASSPASTDTQYF.

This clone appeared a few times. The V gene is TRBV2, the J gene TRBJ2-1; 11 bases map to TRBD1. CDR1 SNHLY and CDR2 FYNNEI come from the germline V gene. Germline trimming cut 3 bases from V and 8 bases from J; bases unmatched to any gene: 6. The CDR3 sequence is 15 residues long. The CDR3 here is CASSDRDRGFDEQFF. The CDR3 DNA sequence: TGTGCCAGCAGTGACCGGGACAGGGGGTTTGATGAGCAGTTCTTC. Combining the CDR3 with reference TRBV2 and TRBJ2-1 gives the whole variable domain EPEVTQTPSHQVTQMGQEVILRCVPISNHLYFYWYRQILGQKVEFLVSFYNNEISEKSEIFDDQFSVERPDGSNFTLKIRSTKLEDSAMYFCASSDRDRGFDEQFFGPGTRLTVL.

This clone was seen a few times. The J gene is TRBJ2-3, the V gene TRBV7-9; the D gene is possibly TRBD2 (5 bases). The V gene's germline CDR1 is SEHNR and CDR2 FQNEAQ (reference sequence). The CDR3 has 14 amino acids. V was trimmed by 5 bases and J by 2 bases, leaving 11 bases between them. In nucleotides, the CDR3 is TGTGCCAGCAGCCCCGGGGATCCCACAGATACGCAGTATTTT. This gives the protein CASSPGDPTDTQYF.

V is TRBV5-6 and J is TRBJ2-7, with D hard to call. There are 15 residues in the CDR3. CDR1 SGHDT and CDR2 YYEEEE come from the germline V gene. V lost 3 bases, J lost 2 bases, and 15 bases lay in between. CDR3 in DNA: TGTGCCAGCAGCTACGGCTGGGAACCCACCTACGAGCAGTACTTC. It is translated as CASSYGWEPTYEQYF.

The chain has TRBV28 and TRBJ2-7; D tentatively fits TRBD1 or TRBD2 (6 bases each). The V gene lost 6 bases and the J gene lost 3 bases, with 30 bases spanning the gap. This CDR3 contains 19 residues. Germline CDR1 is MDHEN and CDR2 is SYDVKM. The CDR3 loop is CASSISGGLGSLGDYEQYF. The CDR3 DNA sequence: TGTGCCAGCAGCATCAGTGGGGGGCTCGGGTCCTTGGGAGACTACGAGCAGTACTTC.

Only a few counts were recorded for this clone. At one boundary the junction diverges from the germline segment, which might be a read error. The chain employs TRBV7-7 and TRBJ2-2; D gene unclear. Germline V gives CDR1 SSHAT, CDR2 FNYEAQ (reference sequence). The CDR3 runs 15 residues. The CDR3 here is CASSLGKGFTGELFF. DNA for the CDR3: TGTGCTAGCAGCTTAGGGAAAGGTTTCACCGGGGAGCTGTTTTTT.

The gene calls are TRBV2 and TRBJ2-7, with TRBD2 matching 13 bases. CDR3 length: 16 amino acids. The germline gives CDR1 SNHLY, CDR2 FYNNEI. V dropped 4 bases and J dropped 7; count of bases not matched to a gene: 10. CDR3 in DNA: TGTGCCAGCAGTGCCCCCTCCACTAGCGGGAGGGGTGAGCAGTACTTC. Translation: CASSAPSTSGRGEQYF.

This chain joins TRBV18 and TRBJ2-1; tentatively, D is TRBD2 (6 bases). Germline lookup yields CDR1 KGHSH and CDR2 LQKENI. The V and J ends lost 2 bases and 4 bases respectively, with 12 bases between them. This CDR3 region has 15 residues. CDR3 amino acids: CASSPGGRLYNEQFF. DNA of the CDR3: TGTGCCAGCTCACCAGGGGGGAGGCTTTACAATGAGCAGTTCTTC.

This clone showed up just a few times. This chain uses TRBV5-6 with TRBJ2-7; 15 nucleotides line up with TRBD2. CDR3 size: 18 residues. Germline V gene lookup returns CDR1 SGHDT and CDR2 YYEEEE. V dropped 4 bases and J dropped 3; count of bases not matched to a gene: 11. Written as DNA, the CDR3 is TGTGCCAGCAGCAAGGGGGGACTAGCGGGAGGCTTCGGCTACGAGCAGTACTTC. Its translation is CASSKGGLAGGFGYEQYF.

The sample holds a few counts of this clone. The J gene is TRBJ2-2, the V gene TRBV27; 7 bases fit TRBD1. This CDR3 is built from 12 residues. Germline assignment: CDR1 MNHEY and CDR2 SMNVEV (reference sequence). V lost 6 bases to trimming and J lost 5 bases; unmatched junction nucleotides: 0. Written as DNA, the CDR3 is TGTGCCAGCAGGACAGGGACCGGGGAGCTGTTTTTT. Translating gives CASRTGTGELFF.

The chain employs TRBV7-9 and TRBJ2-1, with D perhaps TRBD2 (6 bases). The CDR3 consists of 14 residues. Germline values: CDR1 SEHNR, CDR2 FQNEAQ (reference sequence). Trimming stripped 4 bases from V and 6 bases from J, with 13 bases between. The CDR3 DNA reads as TGTGCCAGCAGCTCTTCCGGGACTGTCAATGAGCAGTTCTTC. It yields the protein CASSSSGTVNEQFF. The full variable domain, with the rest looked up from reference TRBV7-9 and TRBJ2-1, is DTGVSQNPRHKITKRGQNVTFRCDPISEHNRLYWYRQTLGQGPEFLTYFQNEAQLEKSRLLSDRFSAERPKGSFSTLEIQRTEQGDSAMYLCASSSSGTVNEQFFGPGTRLTVL.

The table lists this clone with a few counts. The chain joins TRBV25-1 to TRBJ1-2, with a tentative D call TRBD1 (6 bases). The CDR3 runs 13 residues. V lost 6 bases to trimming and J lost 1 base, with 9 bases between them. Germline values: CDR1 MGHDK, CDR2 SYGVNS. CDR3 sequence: CASSRDINYGYTF. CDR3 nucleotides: TGTGCCAGCAGCAGGGACATTAACTATGGCTACACCTTC.

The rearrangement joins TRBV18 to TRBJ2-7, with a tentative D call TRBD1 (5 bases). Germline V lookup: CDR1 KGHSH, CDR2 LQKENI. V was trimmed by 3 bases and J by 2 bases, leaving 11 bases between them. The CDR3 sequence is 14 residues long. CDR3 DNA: TGTGCCAGCTCACCGCCGACAGCCGCCTACGAGCAGTACTTC. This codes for CASSPPTAAYEQYF.

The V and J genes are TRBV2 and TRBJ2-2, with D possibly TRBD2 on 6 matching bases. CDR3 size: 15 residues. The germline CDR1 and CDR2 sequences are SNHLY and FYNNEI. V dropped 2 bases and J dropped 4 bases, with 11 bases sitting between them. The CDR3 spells CASSENPGVTGELFF. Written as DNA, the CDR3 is TGTGCCAGCAGTGAAAACCCGGGAGTCACCGGGGAGCTGTTTTTT.

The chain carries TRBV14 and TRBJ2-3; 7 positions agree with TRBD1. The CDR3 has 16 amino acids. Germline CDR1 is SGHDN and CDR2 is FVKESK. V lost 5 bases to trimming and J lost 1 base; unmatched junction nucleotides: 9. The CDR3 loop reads CASSLYRQGGTDTQYF. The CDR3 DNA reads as TGTGCCAGCAGCTTATACCGACAGGGTGGCACAGATACGCAGTATTTT.

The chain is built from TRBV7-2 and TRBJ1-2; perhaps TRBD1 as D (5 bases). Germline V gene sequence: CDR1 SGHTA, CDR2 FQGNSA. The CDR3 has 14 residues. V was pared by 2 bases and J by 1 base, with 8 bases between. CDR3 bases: TGTGCCAGCAGCTTAAGTCAGGGTAACTATGGCTACACCTTC. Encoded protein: CASSLSQGNYGYTF.

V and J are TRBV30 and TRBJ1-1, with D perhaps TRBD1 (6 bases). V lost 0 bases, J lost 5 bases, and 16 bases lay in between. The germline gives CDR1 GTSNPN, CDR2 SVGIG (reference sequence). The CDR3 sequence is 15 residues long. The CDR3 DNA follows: TGTGCCTGGAGTGTTAATTGGGGGGCGGGTACTGAAGCTTTCTTT. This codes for CAWSVNWGAGTEAFF.

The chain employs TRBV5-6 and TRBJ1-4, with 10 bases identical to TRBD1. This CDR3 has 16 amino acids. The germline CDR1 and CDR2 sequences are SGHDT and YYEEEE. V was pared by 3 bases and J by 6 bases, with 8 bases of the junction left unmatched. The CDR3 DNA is TGTGCCAGCAGCTCCAAGGGACAGGGGTACGATGAAAAACTGTTTTTT. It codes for CASSSKGQGYDEKLFF. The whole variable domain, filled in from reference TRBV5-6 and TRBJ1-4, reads DAGVTQSPTHLIKTRGQQVTLRCSPKSGHDTVSWYQQALGQGPQFIFQYYEEEERQRGNFPDRFSGHQFPNYSSELNVNALLLGDSALYLCASSSKGQGYDEKLFFGSGTQLSVL.

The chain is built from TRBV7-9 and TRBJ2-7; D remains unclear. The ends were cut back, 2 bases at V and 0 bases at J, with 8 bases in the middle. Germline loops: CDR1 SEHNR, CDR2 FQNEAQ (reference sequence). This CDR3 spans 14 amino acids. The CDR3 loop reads CASSLQESSYEQYF. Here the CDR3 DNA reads TGTGCCAGCAGCTTACAGGAAAGCTCCTACGAGCAGTACTTC.

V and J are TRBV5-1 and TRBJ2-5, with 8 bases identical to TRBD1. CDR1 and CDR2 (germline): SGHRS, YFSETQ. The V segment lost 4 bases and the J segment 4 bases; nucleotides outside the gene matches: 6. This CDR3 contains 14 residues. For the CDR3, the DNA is TGCGCCAGCAGCCCGGACAGGGTTCGAGAGACCCAGTACTTC. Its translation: CASSPDRVRETQYF.

The CDR3 reads CASSTGAARLNTEAFF. The CDR3 DNA is TGTGCCAGCAGTACGGGCGCTGCTCGGCTGAACACTGAAGCTTTCTTT. The rearrangement links TRBV2 to TRBJ1-1; D remains unclear. CDR1 is SNHLY, CDR2 FYNNEI, per germline. The CDR3 runs to 16 residues. The V end was cut by 5 bases, the J end by 0 bases, with 16 bases between.